The 21 T cell receptor beta chains in this list originate from one sample, sequenced in a study of cytomegalovirus exposure and HLA in healthy donors. 13 Jbeta primers and 60 Vbeta primers were used for the PCR. Here immunoSEQ multiplex PCR was the method, and the copy in TCRdb shows in-frame clones only, minus some. This sample has about 31,000 clones, with 40% to 45% found just once. Sequencing input: PBMCs. Receptors were obtained from a woman in her fifties or sixties in good health and CMV-seronegative.

This clone was recorded a few times. CDR3 in DNA: TGTGCCAGCAGCCGTAGCGGGGACAATGAGCAGTTCTTC. It yields the protein CASSRSGDNEQFF. The V gene is TRBV7-9, the J gene TRBJ2-1, with 8 bases identical to TRBD2. Unmatched junction bases numbered 2, after V lost 5 bases and J lost 5 bases. CDR1 and CDR2 (germline): SEHNR, FQNEAQ (reference sequence). The CDR3 sequence is 13 residues long.

This clone was seen a single time. The chain links TRBV6-6 to TRBJ1-2; 7 bases fit TRBD1. Trimming cost V 0 bases and J 8 bases; bases outside gene matches: 6. Germline CDR1 reads MNHNY; CDR2 reads SVGAGI (reference sequence). The CDR3 covers 14 residues. CDR3 nucleotides: TGTGCCAGCAGTTACTCGACAGGGTCTGAAGGCTACACCTTC. It is translated as CASSYSTGSEGYTF.

The chain carries TRBV6-4 and TRBJ2-7; TRBD1 might be the D (5 bases). V lost 2 bases and J 7 bases, leaving 12 bases between the germline ends. The CDR3 is made up of 13 amino acids. The germline V gene encodes CDR1 MRHNA and CDR2 SNTAGT. The chain's CDR3 is CASSDPDSFEQYF. The DNA of the CDR3 is TGTGCCAGCAGTGACCCCGACAGCTTTGAGCAGTACTTC.

The chain links TRBV15 to TRBJ1-1; 9 bases match TRBD1. CDR1 and CDR2 from the germline V gene are LNHNV and YYDKDF (reference sequence). CDR3 length: 14 residues. V gave up 3 bases and J gave up 4 bases; unmatched junction bases: 3. The CDR3 spells CATSRATGGTEAFF. As DNA, the CDR3 is TGTGCCACCAGCAGGGCGACAGGGGGCACTGAAGCTTTCTTT.

This clone was recorded a few times. V usage is TRBV29-1 and J usage is TRBJ2-5; 8 positions match TRBD1. Germline assignment: CDR1 SQVTM and CDR2 ANQGSEA. Trimming removed 5 bases from V and 4 bases from J; junction bases left unmatched: 6. The CDR3 is 13 residues long. The CDR3 loop is CSVNRGAGETQYF. The CDR3 nucleotides read TGCAGCGTTAACAGGGGGGCTGGAGAGACCCAGTACTTC.

V usage is TRBV2 and J usage is TRBJ2-7; 9 bases are a match to TRBD2. This CDR3 comprises 13 residues. CDR1 is SNHLY, CDR2 FYNNEI, per germline. The V and J ends lost 5 bases and 12 bases, in that order; junction bases with no gene match: 11. The DNA for the CDR3 is TGTGCCAGCAGTACTGGACTAGCGCCAACTCGGTACTTC. Translated, it gives CASSTGLAPTRYF.

This clone was seen a handful of times. CDR3 in amino acids: CASSLGGTATYEQYF. CDR3 bases: TGCGCCAGCAGCTTGGGGGGGACAGCTACCTACGAGCAGTACTTC. V and J are TRBV5-1 and TRBJ2-7, with 7 bases fitting TRBD1. Per germline, CDR1 SGHRS and CDR2 YFSETQ. V gave up 0 bases and J gave up 2 bases; unmatched junction bases: 5. CDR3 length: 15 amino acids. The complete variable domain, with remaining parts taken from reference TRBV5-1 and TRBJ2-7, reads KAGVTQTPRYLIKTRGQQVTLSCSPISGHRSVSWYQQTPGQGLQFLFEYFSETQRNKGNFPGRFSGRQFSNSRSEMNVSTLELGDSALYLCASSLGGTATYEQYFGPGTRLTVT.

The chain combines TRBV2 with TRBJ2-5, with D possibly matching TRBD1 (6 bases). The CDR3 is made up of 14 amino acids. The ends were cut back, 7 bases at V and 2 bases at J, with 14 bases in the middle. Germline V gives CDR1 SNHLY, CDR2 FYNNEI. Written as DNA, the CDR3 is TGTGCCAGCATAGGGGGACGGTCACAAGAGACCCAGTACTTC. This encodes CASIGGRSQETQYF.

This clone has a single count. The chain combines TRBV7-9 with TRBJ2-1; 8 bases match TRBD1. Germline V gene data show CDR1 as SEHNR and CDR2 as FQNEAQ (reference sequence). V shed 5 bases, J shed 11 bases, and the junction held 5 bases outside the gene matches. CDR3 length: 12 residues. DNA for the CDR3: TGTGCCAGCAGCCCGGGACAGGCTCAGCAGTTCTTC. Protein sequence: CASSPGQAQQFF.

This clone was counted a few times. The chain links TRBV7-8 to TRBJ1-2; D may be TRBD1 (6 bases). CDR1 and CDR2 (germline): SGHVS, FQNEAQ. This CDR3 comprises 14 residues. V gave up 7 bases and J gave up 3 bases, with 15 bases separating them. CDR3 region: CASTSGVGDYGYTF. The CDR3 DNA reads TGTGCCAGCACCTCAGGGGTGGGGGACTATGGCTACACCTTC.

V gene TRBV18 combines with J gene TRBJ2-7, with 11 bases identical to TRBD2. V lost 2 bases, J lost 6 bases, and 3 bases stayed unmatched. CDR1 is KGHSH and CDR2 is LQKENI in the germline V gene. This CDR3 spans 14 amino acids. The DNA for the CDR3 is TGTGCCAGCTCACCAGGACTAGCGGGCTTCGAGCAGTACTTC. It is translated as CASSPGLAGFEQYF.

This clone was detected a few times. This chain links TRBV30 with TRBJ1-2; 10 bases align to TRBD1. With 4 bases clipped from V and 6 bases from J, the junction kept 20 bases outside the gene matches. Germline-derived CDR1 and CDR2 are GTSNPN and SVGIG (reference sequence). This CDR3 region has 18 residues. The CDR3 loop reads CAWTPEGQGYLVSDGYTF. The CDR3 region has the DNA TGTGCCTGGACGCCTGAGGGACAGGGGTATTTGGTCTCGGATGGCTACACCTTC.

V usage is TRBV10-3 and J usage is TRBJ2-1; 14 bases map to TRBD2. The CDR3 extends over 17 amino acids. Germline CDR1 ENHRY, CDR2 SYGVKD. V gave up 2 bases and J gave up 8 bases; unmatched junction bases: 8. The chain's CDR3 is CAISERGLAGVRHEQFF. The DNA of the CDR3 is TGTGCCATCAGTGAGCGGGGACTAGCGGGAGTAAGGCATGAGCAGTTCTTC.

The CDR3 DNA is TGTGCCACCACTTCAGGCGCCAACGTCCTGACTTTC. The encoded protein is CATTSGANVLTF. The chain uses TRBV28 and TRBJ2-6; D ambiguous. In germline, CDR1 is MDHEN, CDR2 SYDVKM. This CDR3 is 12 amino acids long. Deletions cut 10 bases from V and 7 bases from J, with 11 bases between.

This clone has only one observation. The chain links TRBV11-2 to TRBJ2-7; perhaps TRBD1 as D (5 bases). CDR1 and CDR2 (germline): SGHAT, FQNNGV. The CDR3 extends over 13 amino acids. Trimming stripped 5 bases from V and 5 bases from J, with 13 bases between. DNA of the CDR3: TGTGCCAGCAGCGCGACAGTTTCGGACGAGCAGTACTTC. Protein sequence: CASSATVSDEQYF.

The chain has TRBV18 and TRBJ2-5, with 8 bases aligning to TRBD2. CDR3 length: 16 amino acids. The germline CDR1 and CDR2 sequences are KGHSH and LQKENI. With V trimmed by 0 bases and J by 1 base, 4 bases remained unmatched. The CDR3 is CASSPPVSGIQETQYF. CDR3 DNA: TGTGCCAGCTCACCACCGGTTAGCGGGATCCAAGAGACCCAGTACTTC.

In its sample, this clone was seen a few times. The rearrangement uses TRBV5-1 and TRBJ2-2, with TRBD1 as a possible D gene (6 bases). The CDR3 runs 15 residues. The ends were cut back, 4 bases at V and 0 bases at J, with 10 bases in the middle. Germline V gives CDR1 SGHRS, CDR2 YFSETQ. The CDR3 sequence: CASSHGQSNTGELFF. The CDR3 nucleotides read TGCGCCAGCAGCCACGGACAGTCGAACACCGGGGAGCTGTTTTTT.

The genes are TRBV6-1 and TRBJ1-4; TRBD1 matches at 9 bases. CDR1 and CDR2 (germline): MNHNS, SASEGT. The length of the CDR3 is 14 residues. V lost 5 bases and J lost 6; bases outside the gene matches: 4. The CDR3 region has the DNA TGTGCCAGCAGTAGGGACAGGGCCGATGAAAAACTGTTTTTT. Translation gives CASSRDRADEKLFF.

This chain joins TRBV28 and TRBJ1-2; 10 bases agree with TRBD1. CDR1 and CDR2 (germline): MDHEN, SYDVKM. The CDR3 covers 15 residues. Unmatched junction bases numbered 6, after V lost 2 bases and J lost 6 bases. The CDR3 is CASSLRGQGEHGYTF. DNA for the CDR3: TGTGCCAGCAGTTTACGCGGACAGGGGGAGCATGGCTACACCTTC.

The chain employs TRBV4-1 and TRBJ2-5, with D maybe TRBD1 (6 bases). From germline, CDR1 is MGHRA and CDR2 YSYEKL. The V end was cut by 5 bases, the J end by 5 bases, with 12 bases between. This CDR3 contains 13 residues. CDR3 region: CASSRTGPETQYF. Written as DNA, the CDR3 is TGCGCCAGCAGCAGAACAGGGCCGGAGACCCAGTACTTC.

This clone was seen more than once but under ten times. This sequence joins TRBV28 and TRBJ2-7, with D possibly matching TRBD2 (5 bases). V lost 6 bases and J lost 6, with 9 bases in between. The CDR3 totals 11 residues. CDR1 and CDR2 (germline): MDHEN, SYDVKM. In DNA form, the CDR3 reads TGTGCCAGCAGCCTAGCCTTCGAGCAGTACTTC. Protein: CASSLAFEQYF.